This TCR beta chain derives from a study of OX40 agonist ivuxolimab in advanced cancers. At the level of the whole study: Ivuxolimab was an agonistic, fully human IgG2 monoclonal antibody directed against OX40 (CD134), a costimulatory receptor. Intravenous ivuxolimab was administered to patients every 2 weeks at six dose levels: 0.01, 0.1, 0.3, 1.5, 3 and 10 mg/kg. Of the 50 or so patients in dose escalation, some 19 had hepatocellular carcinoma, some 15 had melanoma, 9 had renal cell carcinoma and 9 had head and neck cancer. In the dose-escalation cohort, more than 80% of patients were male, and the mean age was roughly 60 years with a range of roughly 20 to 79. Prior anti-PD-1, anti-PD-L1 or anti-CTLA-4 therapy was permitted, and checkpoint inhibitors had been received by less than 45% of dose-escalation patients. Partial responses were achieved by three dose-escalation patients, of whom one had hepatocellular carcinoma and two had cutaneous melanoma. Peripheral TCRbeta sequencing aimed to test whether ivuxolimab altered TCR sequence diversity and caused clonal T-cell expansion. The paper reports the monotherapy dose-escalation portion (N of about 47 patients) of the phase I ivuxolimab trial.

Beyond this particular receptor, the publication reports: On average, CD8+ T cells showed more expanded clones than CD4+ T cells after ivuxolimab. In the 0.1-3.0 mg/kg groups, partial responders had among the lowest normalized peripheral clonal expansion, particularly in CD8+ T cells. Low levels of normalized T-cell clonal expansion were also seen in some nonresponding patients. The antigen specificity of the peripheral T cells that underwent clonal expansion was not determined. Clonal expansion of both CD4+ and CD8+ blood T cells was observed from baseline to week 6 at doses 0.1 to 3.0 mg/kg.

For sequencing of the TCRbeta CDR3 region, genomic DNA was extracted from the sorted cells. TCRbeta CDR3 regions were sequenced using the immunoSEQ Assay. What TCRdb holds here is the immuneACCESS table cut down to in-frame rearrangements. Part of the clones is not present; checked against another copy, under half of the missing clones reflect an unresolved V gene, and the others are unexplained. The sample table holds about 12,000 clones, of which about 81% were seen once. The ten largest clones add up to more than 12% of the sample. Points on this clone: Its antigen is still unknown. Qualities for individual bases were not recorded, and no much larger clone is one base off.

The trial excluded patients who had a history of autoimmune disease or were on systemic immunosuppression. In every dose cohort, peripheral blood was drawn for TCR sequencing at baseline, cycle 4 day 1, and cycle 7 day 1. Samples came from an open-label, multicenter, first-in-human phase I dose-escalation trial of ivuxolimab. Adults with locally advanced or metastatic melanoma, renal cell, hepatocellular, or head and neck squamous cell carcinoma were enrolled in the trial. Before TCR sequencing, CD4+ and CD8+ T cells were separately sorted from peripheral blood. Between the V and J ends, shortened by 5 bases and 0 bases respectively, the junction contains 7 bases. The CDR3 spans 13 residues, from the cysteine through the phenylalanine. The DNA shown is the 39-base CDR3, in frame from base 1. The germline V gene (reference sequence) gives CDR1 as LNHDA and CDR2 as SQIVND.

This clonotype was obtained from an adult with an advanced solid tumor such as melanoma, head and neck, liver or kidney cancer. Specimen: CD4+ or CD8+ T cells sorted from blood, collected in a trial of the OX40 agonist ivuxolimab. The sequence is built from TRBV19 and TRBJ1-1; the D gene is not confidently resolved. The bases read TGTGCCAGTAGTCCGAGTCTGAACACTGAAGCTTTCTTT. Translated, it gives CASSPSLNTEAFF.